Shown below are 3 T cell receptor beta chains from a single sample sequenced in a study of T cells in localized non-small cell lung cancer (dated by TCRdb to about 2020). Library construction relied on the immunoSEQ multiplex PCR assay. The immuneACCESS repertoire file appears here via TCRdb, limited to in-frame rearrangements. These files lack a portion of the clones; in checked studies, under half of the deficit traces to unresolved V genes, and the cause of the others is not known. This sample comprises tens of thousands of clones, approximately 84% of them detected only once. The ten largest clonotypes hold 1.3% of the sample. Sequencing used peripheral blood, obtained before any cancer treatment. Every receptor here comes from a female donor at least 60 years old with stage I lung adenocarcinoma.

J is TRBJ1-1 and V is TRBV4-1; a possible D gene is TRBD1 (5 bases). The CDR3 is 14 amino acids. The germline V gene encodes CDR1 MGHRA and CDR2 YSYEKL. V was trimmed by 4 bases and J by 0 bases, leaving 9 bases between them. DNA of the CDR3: TGCGCCAGCAGCCCCGCAGGGCTGAACACTGAAGCTTTCTTT. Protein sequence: CASSPAGLNTEAFF.

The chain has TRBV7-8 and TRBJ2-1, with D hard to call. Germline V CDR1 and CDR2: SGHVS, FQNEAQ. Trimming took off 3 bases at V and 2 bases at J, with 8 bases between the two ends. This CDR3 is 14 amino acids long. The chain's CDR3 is CASSFSWAYNEQFF. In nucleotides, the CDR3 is TGTGCCAGCAGCTTTTCCTGGGCCTACAATGAGCAGTTCTTC.

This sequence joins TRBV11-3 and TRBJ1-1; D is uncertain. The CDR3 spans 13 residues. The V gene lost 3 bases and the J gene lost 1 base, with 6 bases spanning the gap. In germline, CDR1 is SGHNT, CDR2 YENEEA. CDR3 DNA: TGTGCCAGCAGCTTCGACGGGAACACTGAAGCTTTCTTT. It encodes CASSFDGNTEAFF.